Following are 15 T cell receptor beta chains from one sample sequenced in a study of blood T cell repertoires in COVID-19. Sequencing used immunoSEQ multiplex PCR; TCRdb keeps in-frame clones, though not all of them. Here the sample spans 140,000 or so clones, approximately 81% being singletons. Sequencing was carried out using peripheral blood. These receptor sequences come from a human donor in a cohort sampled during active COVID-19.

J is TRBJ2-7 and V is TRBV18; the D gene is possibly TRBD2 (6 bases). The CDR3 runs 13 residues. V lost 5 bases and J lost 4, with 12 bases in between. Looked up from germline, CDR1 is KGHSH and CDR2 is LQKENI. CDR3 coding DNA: TGTGCCAGCTCAACCGGGACTGCGTACGAGCAGTACTTC. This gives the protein CASSTGTAYEQYF.

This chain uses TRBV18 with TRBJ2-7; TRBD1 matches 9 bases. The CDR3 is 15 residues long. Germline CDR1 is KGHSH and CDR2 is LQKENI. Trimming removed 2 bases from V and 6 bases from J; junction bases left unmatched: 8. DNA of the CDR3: TGTGCCAGCTCACCATACCGACAGGGGGAAGGCGAGCAGTACTTC. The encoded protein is CASSPYRQGEGEQYF.

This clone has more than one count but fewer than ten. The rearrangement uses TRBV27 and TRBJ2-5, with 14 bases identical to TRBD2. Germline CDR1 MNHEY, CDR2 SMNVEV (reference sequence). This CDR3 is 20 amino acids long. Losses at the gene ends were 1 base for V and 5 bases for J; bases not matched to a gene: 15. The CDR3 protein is CASSLYHSPGTSGSDETQYF. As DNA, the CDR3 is TGTGCCAGCAGTTTATACCACAGCCCAGGGACTAGCGGGAGCGATGAGACCCAGTACTTC.

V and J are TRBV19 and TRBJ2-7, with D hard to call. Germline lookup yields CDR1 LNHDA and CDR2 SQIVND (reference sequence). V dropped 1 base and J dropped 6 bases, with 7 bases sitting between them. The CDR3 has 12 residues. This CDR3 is CASSIVGSEQYF. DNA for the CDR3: TGTGCCAGTAGTATAGTCGGTAGCGAGCAGTACTTC.

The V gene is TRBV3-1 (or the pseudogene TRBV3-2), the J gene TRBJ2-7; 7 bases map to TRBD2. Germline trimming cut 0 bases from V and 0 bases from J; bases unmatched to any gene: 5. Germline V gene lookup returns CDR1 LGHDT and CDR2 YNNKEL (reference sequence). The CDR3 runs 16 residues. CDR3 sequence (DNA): TGTGCCAGCAGCCAAGATGCCGGGGGGAGCTCCTACGAGCAGTACTTC. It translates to CASSQDAGGSSYEQYF.

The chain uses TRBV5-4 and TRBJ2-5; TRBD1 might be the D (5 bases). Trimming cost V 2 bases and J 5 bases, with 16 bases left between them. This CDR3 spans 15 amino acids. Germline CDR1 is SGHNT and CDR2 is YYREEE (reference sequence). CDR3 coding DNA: TGTGCCAGCAGCTTCGGGCAGGGTCCGTGGGAGACCCAGTACTTC. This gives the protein CASSFGQGPWETQYF.

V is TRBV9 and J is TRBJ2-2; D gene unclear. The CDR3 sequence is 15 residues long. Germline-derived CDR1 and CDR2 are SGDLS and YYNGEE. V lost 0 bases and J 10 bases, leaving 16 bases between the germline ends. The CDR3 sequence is CASSVAVSGLLELFF. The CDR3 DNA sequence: TGTGCCAGCAGCGTAGCTGTCTCAGGCCTGTTGGAGCTGTTTTTT.

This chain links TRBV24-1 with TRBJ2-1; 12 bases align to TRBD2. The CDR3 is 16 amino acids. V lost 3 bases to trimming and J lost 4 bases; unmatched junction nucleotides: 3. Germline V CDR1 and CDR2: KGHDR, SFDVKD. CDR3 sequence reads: CATSDGLAGSYNEQFF. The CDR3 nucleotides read TGTGCCACCAGTGATGGACTAGCGGGAAGTTACAATGAGCAGTTCTTC.

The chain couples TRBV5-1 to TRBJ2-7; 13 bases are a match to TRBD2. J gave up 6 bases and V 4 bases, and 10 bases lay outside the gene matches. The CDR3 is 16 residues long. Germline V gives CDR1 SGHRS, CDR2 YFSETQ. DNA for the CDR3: TGCGCCAGCAGCCCGATGGGACTAGCGGGAACGGCCGAGCAGTACTTC. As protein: CASSPMGLAGTAEQYF.

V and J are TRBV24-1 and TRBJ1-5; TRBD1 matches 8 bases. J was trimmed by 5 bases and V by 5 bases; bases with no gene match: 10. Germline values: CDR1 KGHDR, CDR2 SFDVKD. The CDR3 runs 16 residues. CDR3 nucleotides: TGTGCCACCAGTGGTCGGGGGGACAGGATCCATCAGCCCCAGCATTTT. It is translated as CATSGRGDRIHQPQHF.

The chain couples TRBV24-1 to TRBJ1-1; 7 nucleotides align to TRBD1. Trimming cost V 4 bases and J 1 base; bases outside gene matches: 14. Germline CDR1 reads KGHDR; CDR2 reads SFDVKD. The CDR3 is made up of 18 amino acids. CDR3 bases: TGTGCCACCAGTGACTCAACTAGAGGGGGCGGAGGGAACACTGAAGCTTTCTTT. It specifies CATSDSTRGGGGNTEAFF.

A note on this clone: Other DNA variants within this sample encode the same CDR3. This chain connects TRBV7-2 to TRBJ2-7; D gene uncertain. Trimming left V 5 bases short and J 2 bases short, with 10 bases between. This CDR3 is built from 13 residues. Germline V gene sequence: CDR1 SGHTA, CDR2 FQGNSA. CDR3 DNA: TGTGCCAGCAGCCCGACACGTACCTACGAGCAGTACTTC. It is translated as CASSPTRTYEQYF.

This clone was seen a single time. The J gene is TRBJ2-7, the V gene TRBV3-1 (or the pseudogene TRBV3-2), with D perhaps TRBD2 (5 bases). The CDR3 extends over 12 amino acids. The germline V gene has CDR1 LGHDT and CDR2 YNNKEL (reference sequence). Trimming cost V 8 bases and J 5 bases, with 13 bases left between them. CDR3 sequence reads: CASSRGQHEQYF. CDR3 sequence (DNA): TGTGCCAGCTCCCGAGGGCAACACGAGCAGTACTTC.

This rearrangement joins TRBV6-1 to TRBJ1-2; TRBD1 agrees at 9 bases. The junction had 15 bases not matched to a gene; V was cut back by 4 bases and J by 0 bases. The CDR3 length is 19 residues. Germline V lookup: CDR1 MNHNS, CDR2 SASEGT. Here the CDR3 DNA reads TGTGCCAGCAGTGGCAGGATGAGGACAGGGGTTGCGGCTAACTATGGCTACACCTTC. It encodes CASSGRMRTGVAANYGYTF.

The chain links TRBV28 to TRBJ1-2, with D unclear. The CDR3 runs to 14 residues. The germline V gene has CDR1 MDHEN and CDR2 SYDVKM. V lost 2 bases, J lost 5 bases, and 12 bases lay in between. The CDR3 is CASSLRPQIYGYTF. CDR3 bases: TGTGCCAGCAGTTTAAGACCACAGATATATGGCTACACCTTC.